This T cell receptor (beta chain) is from a study of T-cell reconstitution after alpha-beta-depleted transplantation in children. V was pared by 3 bases and J by 4 bases, with 8 bases between. This CDR3 has 13 residues. The germline CDR1 and CDR2 sequences are SGHVS and FQNEAQ. Unique molecular identifiers were incorporated when the TCRbeta library was constructed. TCRdb reprocessed the PCR reads via MiXCR and lists one record per CDR3 protein. The table has about 340,000 distinct CDR3 sequences, about 9.4% seen once. The sequence came from a human donor who donated a stem cell graft to a child with acute lymphoblastic leukemia. The J gene is TRBJ2-3, the V gene TRBV7-8; no reliable D call. The sequencing here drew on PBMCs from the stem cell graft donor, taken from the stem cell graft. The CDR3, as DNA: TGTGCCAGCAGCTTCCCCCGCGCAGATACGCAGTATTTT. Its translation: CASSFPRADTQYF.